This T cell receptor beta chain is from a study of blood T cell repertoires in COVID-19. In the study overall: There were acute and convalescent COVID-19 samples, and they came from the United States, Italy and Spain.

Looked up from germline, CDR1 is SGDLS and CDR2 is YYNGEE. V was clipped by 3 bases and J by 4 bases; unmatched bases: 9. CDR3 length: 15 residues. In the authors' workflow: Researchers report that nucleated cell counts were estimated from reference gene primer amplification. Generated by immunoSEQ multiplex PCR, the TCRdb table keeps only in-frame clones and is missing some. The V and J calls and clone size come from that table; D and trimming were worked out from the DNA. Among tens of thousands of clones listed, just over 85% were seen once. The chain combines TRBV9 with TRBJ2-7; 8 positions agree with TRBD2. Sequenced input: peripheral blood. This clonotype was sampled from a man aged 50-60 years with active COVID-19. The CDR3 protein is CASSAQSGGPYEQYF. In nucleotides, the CDR3 is TGTGCCAGCAGCGCACAAAGCGGGGGTCCTTACGAGCAGTACTTC.